Listed below are T cell receptor beta chains from one sample, sequenced in a study of T-cell memory formation after mild COVID-19. TCRdb re-called the 5' RACE reads through MiXCR, storing one row per CDR3 protein. The profile covers approximately 580,000 distinct CDR3 sequences, with 20% appearing a single time and about 12% taken by the ten largest. The specimen was PBMCs or a T cell subset sorted from them (not recorded which). The receptors shown here come from an adult woman who had mild COVID-19 (a few samples of this study predate the infection). Cell type and time point are not known. Each CDR3 is given with its conserved first and last residue. The D gene is left open where the match is weak. Clone size, where shown, is once, few, many, or a class for clones that have expanded.

CASSLTSNYEQYF,TGTGCCAGCAGCTTAACCAGTAACTACGAGCAGTACTTC,.,TRBJ2-7,TRBV7-2,13,.
CASSTLLAKNIQYF,TGTGCCAGCAGCACACTGCTAGCCAAAAACATTCAGTACTTC,few,TRBJ2-4,TRBV7-9,14,.
CASRGPFGTEAFF,TGTGCCAGCAGGGGGCCCTTCGGGACTGAAGCTTTCTTT,.,TRBJ1-1,TRBV12-3/TRBV12-4,13,.
CASGDRGVGETQYF,TGCGCCAGCGGAGACAGGGGAGTAGGAGAGACCCAGTACTTC,many,TRBJ2-5,TRBV5-1,14,TRBD1
CASSATGGGASNEQYF,TGTGCCAGCAGCGCTACGGGGGGAGGCGCCTCCAACGAGCAGTACTTC,.,TRBJ2-7,TRBV9,16,TRBD2
CAISVGDRVGGNEQFF,TGTGCCATCAGTGTCGGGGACAGAGTCGGGGGCAATGAGCAGTTCTTC,many,TRBJ2-1,TRBV10-3,16,.
CASRQGQGRMNTEAFF,TGTGCCAGCAGACAAGGACAGGGCCGAATGAACACTGAAGCTTTCTTT,.,TRBJ1-1,TRBV12-3/TRBV12-4,16,TRBD1
CASSLPRGTSGSYNEQFF,TGTGCCAGCAGCCTACCAAGAGGTACTAGCGGGAGTTACAATGAGCAGTTCTTC,.,TRBJ2-1,TRBV7-6,18,TRBD2
CSARTPGTSGRAPYEQYF,TGCAGTGCTAGAACCCCCGGGACTAGCGGGAGGGCCCCCTACGAGCAGTACTTC,many,TRBJ2-7,TRBV20-1,18,TRBD2
CAWSVARRTQYF,TGTGCCTGGAGTGTAGCCCGGCGGACCCAGTACTTC,.,TRBJ2-5,TRBV30,12,.
CSAGELRDRAEDTQYF,TGCAGTGCTGGGGAGCTCCGGGACAGGGCGGAGGATACGCAGTATTTT,few,TRBJ2-3,TRBV20-1,16,TRBD1
CASSWVGEGTDTQYF,TGTGCCAGCAGCTGGGTGGGGGAGGGAACAGATACGCAGTATTTT,many,TRBJ2-3,TRBV7-2,15,TRBD2
CASSQDTGTNYGYTF,TGTGCCAGCAGCCAAGATACAGGCACAAACTATGGCTACACCTTC,many,TRBJ1-2,TRBV4-2,15,.
CASSNVGQNEKLFF,TGTGCCAGTAGTAATGTAGGACAGAATGAAAAACTGTTTTTT,.,TRBJ1-4,TRBV19,14,.
CASSLAASGVNEQFF,TGTGCCAGCAGTTTAGCGGCTAGCGGGGTCAATGAGCAGTTCTTC,.,TRBJ2-1,TRBV12-3/TRBV12-4,15,TRBD2
CSASRTSGSTTDTQYF,TGCAGTGCTTCACGGACTAGCGGGAGTACCACAGATACGCAGTATTTT,few,TRBJ2-3,TRBV20-1,16,TRBD2
CAWSGGAGGTDTQYF,TGTGCCTGGAGTGGGGGGGCCGGAGGCACAGATACGCAGTATTTT,few,TRBJ2-3,TRBV30,15,.
CASSSLTPSGSSYNEQFF,TGTGCCAGCAGCTCCCTGACCCCTAGCGGGAGCTCCTACAATGAGCAGTTCTTC,.,TRBJ2-1,TRBV13,18,TRBD2
CARDHSNQPQHF,TGTGCCAGGGACCATAGCAATCAGCCCCAGCATTTT,.,TRBJ1-5,TRBV4-2,12,.
CASSAGVLEEQFF,TGTGCCAGCAGCGCGGGGGTTTTGGAAGAGCAGTTCTTC,.,TRBJ2-1,TRBV7-9,13,TRBD2
CSALVGGKEQYF,TGCAGCGCCCTGGTCGGGGGGAAAGAGCAGTACTTC,.,TRBJ2-7,TRBV29-1,12,TRBD2
CASSLARVGEQYF,TGTGCCAGCAGCTTAGCGCGAGTCGGCGAGCAGTACTTC,many,TRBJ2-7,TRBV7-2,13,.
CASSYGIPGQDLSNQPQHF,TGTGCCAGCAGTTATGGGATCCCGGGCCAGGACCTTAGCAATCAGCCCCAGCATTTT,few,TRBJ1-5,TRBV12-3/TRBV12-4,19,.
CAMRLAGQETQYF,TGTGCTATGAGACTAGCGGGACAAGAGACCCAGTACTTC,.,TRBJ2-5,TRBV6-1,13,TRBD2
CASSSQAGARGGELFF,TGTGCCAGCAGTTCCCAAGCGGGGGCACGGGGCGGGGAGCTGTTTTTT,.,TRBJ2-2,TRBV12-3/TRBV12-4,16,TRBD2
CASSLRSGSDLSGANVLTF,TGCGCCAGCAGCTTGCGTTCGGGCAGCGACCTCTCTGGGGCCAACGTCCTGACTTTC,few,TRBJ2-6,TRBV5-1,19,.
CASSLDGADTQYF,TGCGCCAGCAGCTTGGATGGGGCAGATACGCAGTATTTT,many,TRBJ2-3,TRBV5-1,13,.
CSARGSIDYEQYF,TGCAGTGCTAGAGGTTCCATAGACTACGAGCAGTACTTC,.,TRBJ2-7,TRBV20-1,13,.
CASSDRERGNTQYF,TGTGCCAGCAGCGACCGGGAGCGGGGGAATACGCAGTATTTT,few,TRBJ2-3,TRBV7-2,14,TRBD2
CSARVFTGATDTQYF,TGCAGTGCTAGGGTATTTACAGGGGCCACAGATACGCAGTATTTT,few,TRBJ2-3,TRBV20-1,15,TRBD1
CATSRSSGGAGDTQYF,TGTGCCACCAGCAGATCGAGCGGGGGGGCCGGAGATACGCAGTATTTT,.,TRBJ2-3,TRBV15,16,TRBD2
CASSPGDSSYGYTF,TGTGCCAGCAGCCCTGGGGACAGCTCCTATGGCTACACCTTC,.,TRBJ1-2,TRBV5-5,14,TRBD1
CASGGVTAYEQYF,TGTGCCAGCGGCGGGGTTACGGCCTACGAGCAGTACTTC,.,TRBJ2-7,TRBV6-6,13,.
CASSVDLANTGELFF,TGTGCCAGCAGCGTAGATCTAGCGAACACCGGGGAGCTGTTTTTT,.,TRBJ2-2,TRBV9,15,.
CATSDGSGSRETQYF,TGTGCCACCAGTGATGGGAGCGGGAGTCGGGAGACCCAGTACTTC,.,TRBJ2-5,TRBV24-1,15,TRBD2
CATRQGGRETQYF,TGTGCCACCAGACAGGGCGGGCGGGAGACCCAGTACTTC,.,TRBJ2-5,TRBV15,13,.
CASSPGGPLETQYF,TGTGCCAGCAGCCCGGGGGGGCCCTTGGAGACCCAGTACTTC,few,TRBJ2-5,TRBV7-3,14,TRBD2
CASRTFNEQFF,TGTGCCAGCAGGACTTTCAATGAGCAGTTCTTC,.,TRBJ2-1,TRBV7-2,11,.
CASSFGGLADYYEQYF,TGTGCCAGCAGTTTCGGAGGGCTAGCGGACTACTACGAGCAGTACTTC,.,TRBJ2-7,TRBV6-2/TRBV6-3,16,TRBD2
CASSYQGPLASGYF,TGTGCCAGCAGCTATCAGGGCCCCCTCGCCAGTGGGTATTTT,many,TRBJ2-3,TRBV7-2,14,.
CASGGQGGADTQYF,TGTGCCAGCGGGGGACAGGGCGGCGCAGATACGCAGTATTTT,few,TRBJ2-3,TRBV5-4,14,TRBD1
CASSPTGVSASNGYTF,TGTGCCAGCAGCCCTACGGGGGTGTCCGCTAGTAATGGCTACACCTTC,.,TRBJ1-2,TRBV9,16,.
CASRINRANYGYTF,TGTGCCAGTAGGATAAACAGGGCCAACTATGGCTACACCTTC,.,TRBJ1-2,TRBV19,14,.
CASSEWGGRPDTQYF,TGTGCCAGCAGTGAGTGGGGGGGCCGACCAGATACGCAGTATTTT,few,TRBJ2-3,TRBV2,15,.
CASSNPDRGSWGYTF,TGTGCCAGCAGCAACCCGGACAGGGGGTCCTGGGGCTACACCTTC,.,TRBJ1-2,TRBV7-3,15,TRBD1